This T cell receptor beta chain was captured by sequencing in a study of T cells in localized non-small cell lung cancer. As concerns this clone: Its cognate antigen is unknown.

General study findings and limits: The greatest T cell clonality was found in uninvolved adjacent lung (higher than in tumor).

TCRdb's copy holds only in-frame clones and misses some; the assay was immunoSEQ multiplex PCR. Of about 15,000 clones listed, around 91% are singletons. The starting material was peripheral blood mononuclear cells, obtained before any cancer treatment. The source of this sequence is a woman aged 35 to 70 with stage III lung adenocarcinoma.

The CDR3 protein is CASSPGTGSGNTIYF. The CDR3 nucleotides read TGTGCCAGCAGCCCCGGGACGGGCTCTGGAAACACCATATATTTT. The V call is TRBV5-4, the J call TRBJ1-3; TRBD1 is a possible D gene (5 bases). The CDR3 runs to 15 residues. With 4 bases removed from V and 0 bases from J, the gap between germline ends came to 11 bases. Germline CDR1 is SGHNT and CDR2 is YYREEE (reference sequence).